This note documents a single T cell receptor beta chain sequence. Antigen: not known. Germline CDR1 reads SGHTA; CDR2 reads FQGNSA. V was clipped by 6 bases and J by 4 bases, with 10 bases between them. The CDR3 is made up of 12 amino acids. The sample originates from a study of OX40 agonist ivuxolimab in advanced cancers. Findings and caveats of the study: Partly responding patients at 0.1-3.0 mg/kg showed some of the smallest clonal expansion. Several nonresponders also turned out to have low normalized T-cell clonal expansion. CD8+ T cells (on average) carried more expanded clones than CD4+ T cells.

Only in-frame clones appear in the TCRdb table, and some are missing; sequencing was by immunoSEQ multiplex PCR. This sample has some 100,000 clones, with roughly 80% found just once. This chain links TRBV7-2 with TRBJ2-7, with a possible D match to TRBD1 (5 bases). The sample here was CD4+ or CD8+ T cells sorted from blood, taken in a trial of the OX40 agonist ivuxolimab. This TCR came from an adult with an advanced solid tumor such as melanoma, head and neck, liver or kidney cancer. CDR3 protein: CASSTQGYEQYF. DNA for the CDR3: TGTGCCAGCAGTACTCAGGGATACGAGCAGTACTTC.